The 6 T cell receptor beta chains reported below all come from one sample, sequenced in a study of T-cell reconstitution after alpha-beta-depleted transplantation in children. Unique molecular identifiers featured in how the TCRbeta library was prepared. In TCRdb, the PCR reads were re-called with MiXCR into one record per CDR3 protein. The table records 200,000 or so distinct CDR3 sequences, approximately 6% of them present only once. Source: PBMCs, taken before TCRalphabeta/CD19-depleted stem cell transplant. The receptor set was obtained from a girl less than two years old with combined immunodeficiency, due to receive a stem cell transplant.

This clonotype came up many times. The chain carries TRBV19 and TRBJ1-3; D is uncertain. This CDR3 region has 11 residues. In germline, CDR1 is LNHDA, CDR2 SQIVND (reference sequence). Trimming shortened V by 9 bases and J by 4 bases, and 7 bases separated the two germline ends. The CDR3 DNA is TGTGCCAGCCGAGACGGAAACACCATATATTTT. Its protein product is CASRDGNTIYF. The whole variable domain, remainder taken from reference TRBV19 and TRBJ1-3, is DGGITQSPKYLFRKEGQNVTLSCEQNLNHDAMYWYRQDPGQGLRLIYYSQIVNDFQKGDIAEGYSVSREKKESFPLTVTSAQKNPTAFYLCASRDGNTIYFGEGSWLTVV.

This clonotype was detected ten times or more. This chain's CDR3 is CASSFTGANTGELFF. The CDR3 coding sequence is TGTGCCAGCAGCTTCACCGGGGCGAACACCGGGGAGCTGTTTTTT. V is TRBV7-8 and J is TRBJ2-2; D may be TRBD2 (5 bases). V was trimmed by 3 bases and J by 0 bases, leaving 8 bases between them. Germline CDR1 and CDR2: SGHVS and FQNEAQ. The CDR3 sequence is 15 residues long.

For this clonotype: With a much larger clone just one base away, this may be a read error. The chain has TRBV11-1 and TRBJ2-1; D gene unclear. In germline, CDR1 is SGHAT, CDR2 FQDESV (reference sequence). The CDR3 runs to 13 residues. This CDR3 is CSSSSQENNEQFF. DNA for the CDR3: TGTTCCAGCAGCTCGCAGGAAAACAATGAGCAGTTCTTC. Looking up the rest from reference TRBV11-1 and TRBJ2-1 gives the full variable domain: EAEVAQSPRYKITEKSQAVAFWCDPISGHATLYWYRQILGQGPELLVQFQDESVVDDSQLPKDRFSAERLKGVDSTLKIQPAELGDSAMYLCSSSSQENNEQFFGPGTRLTVL.

The table lists this clonotype with many counts. The chain uses TRBV20-1 and TRBJ2-1; 10 bases are a match to TRBD2. The CDR3 has 15 amino acids. After removal of 0 bases from V and 2 bases from J, the junction contained 1 base not matched to a gene. Germline V gives CDR1 DFQATT, CDR2 SNEGSKA (reference sequence). CDR3 sequence: CSARESGGAYNEQFF. The DNA of the CDR3 is TGCAGTGCTAGAGAAAGCGGGGGGGCCTACAATGAGCAGTTCTTC.

The table lists this clonotype with many counts. The CDR3 DNA sequence: TGTGCCAGCAGTTTAAGCAGGCGGGGGAATTCACCCCTCCACTTT. It specifies CASSLSRRGNSPLHF. The rearrangement joins TRBV28 to TRBJ1-6; TRBD1 is a possible D gene (5 bases). The V and J ends lost 2 bases and 7 bases respectively, with 12 bases between them. The CDR3 covers 15 residues. CDR1 and CDR2 (germline): MDHEN, SYDVKM.

The CDR3 protein is CSVGGGLQLYGYTF. CDR3 bases: TGCAGCGTTGGGGGGGGGCTCCAACTTTATGGCTACACCTTC. The chain has TRBV29-1 and TRBJ1-2; a possible D gene is TRBD1 (6 bases). The germline CDR1 and CDR2 sequences are SQVTM and ANQGSEA. This CDR3 spans 14 amino acids. The V and J ends lost 4 bases and 5 bases respectively, with 17 bases between them. Using reference TRBV29-1 and TRBJ1-2 for the parts outside the CDR3, the full variable domain is SAVISQKPSRDICQRGTSLTIQCQVDSQVTMMFWYRQQPGQSLTLIATANQGSEATYESGFVIDKFPISRPNLTFSTLTVSNMSPEDSSIYLCSVGGGLQLYGYTFGSGTRLTVV.